The rows below give T cell receptor beta chains drawn from one sample of a study of CD4 and CD8 cells across lung adenocarcinoma regions. TCRdb redid the calling of the PCR reads with MiXCR, one entry per CDR3 protein. There are about 25,000 distinct CDR3 sequences in the sample; almost 50% occur only once, and less than 50% lies in the top ten. The sequenced sample consisted of CD8+ T cells from the center of a lung tumor. The origin of the receptors is a male donor with lung adenocarcinoma. The CD4 and CD8 labels of this study may be unreliable. Both conserved end residues are part of each CDR3. Fields, in order: V gene, D gene, clone size, J gene, CDR3 DNA, CDR3 protein. D genes are given only for firm matches. Only part of the rows carry a size: once, few, many, or a class if the clone is expanded.

V: TRBV6-1; D: -; size: -; J: TRBJ2-7; DNA: TGTGCCAGCAGTGAAATTCGGAAGGACGAGCAGTACTTC; CDR3: CASSEIRKDEQYF
V: TRBV6-1; D: -; size: -; J: TRBJ2-7; DNA: TGTGCCAGCAGTGAAGTTAGCGGAGCTACCTACGAGCAGTACTTC; CDR3: CASSEVSGATYEQYF
V: TRBV7-2; D: -; size: -; J: TRBJ1-5; DNA: TGTGCCAGCAGCTTGGGGCTTAAGGGGGTTCAGCCCCAGCATTTT; CDR3: CASSLGLKGVQPQHF
V: TRBV10-3; D: TRBD1; size: -; J: TRBJ2-3; DNA: TGTGCCATGGGACAGCAGGATGTCCGCACCGATGCGCTGTATTTT; CDR3: CAMGQQDVRTDALYF
V: TRBV6-5; D: TRBD1; size: many; J: TRBJ1-1; DNA: TGTGCCAGCAGTTCCCCCGGGACAGGGGGCACTGAAGCTTTCTTT; CDR3: CASSSPGTGGTEAFF
V: TRBV6-1; D: -; size: many; J: TRBJ2-7; DNA: TGTGCCAGCGGGGTTCTCAACGATGCTATCTACGAGCAGTACTTC; CDR3: CASGVLNDAIYEQYF
V: TRBV7-2; D: -; size: once; J: TRBJ2-7; DNA: TGTGCCAGCCAAACGGGACTAGTCTATGGGTTTGACACAGGGGCGCAGTACTTC; CDR3: CASQTGLVYGFDTGAQYF
V: TRBV27; D: -; size: many; J: TRBJ2-7; DNA: TGTGCCAGCAGTTTAGGGTACGTTTACGAGCAGTACTTC; CDR3: CASSLGYVYEQYF
V: TRBV29-1; D: -; size: -; J: TRBJ2-1; DNA: TGCAGCGTTGAAGGGGCGGATTTCAATGAGCAGTTCTTC; CDR3: CSVEGADFNEQFF
V: TRBV24-1; D: TRBD1; size: few; J: TRBJ2-2; DNA: TGTGCCACCAGGGACAGGGGCTACACCGGGGAGCTGTTTTTT; CDR3: CATRDRGYTGELFF
V: TRBV6-5; D: TRBD1; size: -; J: TRBJ2-1; DNA: TGTGCCAGCAAGGGGGCTCTTCAGTTCTTC; CDR3: CASKGALQFF
V: TRBV4-2; D: -; size: -; J: TRBJ1-6; DNA: TGTGCCAGCAGCTCGCAATACGGGTCACCCCTCCACTTT; CDR3: CASSSQYGSPLHF
V: TRBV6-1; D: -; size: -; J: TRBJ2-3; DNA: TGTGCCAGCGTCAAGGGGCGGTGGACGACAGATACGCAGTATTTC; CDR3: CASVKGRWTTDTQYF
V: TRBV6-6; D: TRBD2; size: many; J: TRBJ2-1; DNA: TGTGCCAGCAGTTACTCGAAGGGGACTAGCGGCCGATACAATGAGCAGTTCTTC; CDR3: CASSYSKGTSGRYNEQFF
V: TRBV6-1; D: -; size: -; J: TRBJ2-3; DNA: TGTGCCAGCAGTGTTGTGACAGTCGGCACCGATGCGCTGTATTTT; CDR3: CASSVVTVGTDALYF
V: TRBV11-2; D: -; size: -; J: TRBJ2-7; DNA: TGTGCCAGCAGCTTAGATCGGGTCTACGAGCAGTACTTC; CDR3: CASSLDRVYEQYF
V: TRBV10-3; D: -; size: -; J: TRBJ2-5; DNA: TGTGCGGGCAACGCTGGGGGAGAGCAAGACATCCAGTACTTC; CDR3: CAGNAGGEQDIQYF